These 27 T cell receptor beta chains came from one sample sequenced in a study of spatial heterogeneity in lung cancer. From the 5' RACE reads, TCRdb called clonotypes with MiXCR, one entry per CDR3 protein. The sample shows about 36,000 distinct CDR3 sequences, less than 5.5% of them seen only once. The time point is: sample taken at primary tumor resection. No cells were sorted before sequencing. The whole RNA sequenced was extracted from tumor, nontumor lung or frozen PBMC. The source material was PBMCs, sampled at surgery. These receptors originate from a female donor with early-stage non-small cell lung cancer.

The sample holds many counts of this clonotype. This sequence joins TRBV7-2 and TRBJ2-5, with a tentative D call TRBD1 (5 bases). The CDR3 sequence is 14 residues long. Germline V CDR1 and CDR2: SGHTA, FQGNSA. The V and J ends lost 5 bases and 5 bases respectively, with 15 bases between them. CDR3: CASSQRRGEETQYF. CDR3 DNA: TGTGCCAGCAGCCAGAGAAGGGGTGAGGAGACCCAGTACTTC.

This clonotype was seen repeatedly, ten times or more. The rearrangement joins TRBV7-2 to TRBJ2-2; perhaps TRBD2 as D (6 bases). V shed 5 bases and J shed 5 bases, with 15 bases lying between them. The CDR3 length is 15 residues. Germline assignment: CDR1 SGHTA and CDR2 FQGNSA. CDR3 sequence: CASSPGTLGTGELFF. Here the CDR3 DNA reads TGTGCCAGCAGCCCCGGGACTCTCGGGACCGGGGAGCTGTTTTTT.

This clonotype was detected ten times or more. V is TRBV29-1 and J is TRBJ2-3, with unresolved D. V was trimmed by 4 bases and J by 7 bases, leaving 18 bases between them. Germline V gene lookup returns CDR1 SQVTM and CDR2 ANQGSEA. CDR3 size: 14 residues. CDR3 nucleotide sequence: TGCAGCGTTGTACCGACCCAAGGGCAGAATACGCAGTATTTT. Translated: CSVVPTQGQNTQYF.

This clonotype was seen at least ten times. The gene calls are TRBV2 and TRBJ2-5, with a weak D call TRBD1 (5 bases). Germline values: CDR1 SNHLY, CDR2 FYNNEI. This CDR3 has 13 residues. Trimming shortened V by 10 bases and J by 2 bases, and 14 bases separated the two germline ends. The CDR3, as DNA: TGTGCCACAGGGATAAGTAATCAAGAGACCCAGTACTTC. Protein sequence: CATGISNQETQYF.

This clonotype has ten or more counts. The chain couples TRBV9 to TRBJ2-1; 7 nucleotides line up with TRBD2. The germline gives CDR1 SGDLS, CDR2 YYNGEE. The trim removed 4 bases at V and 2 bases at J, leaving 6 bases unmatched. The CDR3 runs to 15 residues. The CDR3 DNA is TGTGCCAGCAGCCCCAGCGGGATTACCTACAATGAGCAGTTCTTC. Encoded protein: CASSPSGITYNEQFF.

This clonotype occurred a few times. The CDR3 DNA is TGTGCCAGCAGTTACATACTAGGGGGGACCGGGGAGCTGTTTTTT. Translation: CASSYILGGTGELFF. The chain is built from TRBV6-5 and TRBJ2-2; D may match TRBD1 or TRBD2 (6 bases each). With 2 bases removed from V and 5 bases from J, the gap between germline ends came to 12 bases. The V gene's germline CDR1 is MNHEY and CDR2 SVGAGI. This CDR3 is built from 15 residues.

This clonotype was seen ten or more times. This sequence joins TRBV20-1 and TRBJ2-2; TRBD2 aligns across 9 bases. This CDR3 comprises 17 residues. J gave up 5 bases and V 5 bases, and 15 bases lay outside the gene matches. Germline CDR1 reads DFQATT; CDR2 reads SNEGSKA (reference sequence). CDR3 loop: CSAPSSYSGRETGELFF. In nucleotides, the CDR3 is TGCAGTGCTCCGTCATCGTATAGCGGGAGAGAGACCGGGGAGCTGTTTTTT.

The chain uses TRBV3-1 and TRBJ2-7; 10 bases agree with TRBD2. The ends lost 1 base at V and 6 bases at J; junction bases unmatched: 6. The germline V gene encodes CDR1 LGHDT and CDR2 YNNKEL (reference sequence). The CDR3 length is 15 residues. CDR3 amino acids: CASSQVGLAGVEQYF. The CDR3 DNA is TGTGCCAGCAGCCAAGTCGGGCTAGCGGGGGTCGAGCAGTACTTC.

The chain links TRBV27 to TRBJ2-2; D ambiguous. V gave up 3 bases and J gave up 2 bases, with 13 bases separating them. CDR1 and CDR2 from the germline V gene are MNHEY and SMNVEV (reference sequence). The CDR3 is made up of 16 amino acids. Written as DNA, the CDR3 is TGTGCCAGCAGTTTGGTACCATACCTAAACACCGGGGAGCTGTTTTTT. Amino acid sequence: CASSLVPYLNTGELFF.

This clonotype was recorded many times. The chain has TRBV15 and TRBJ2-5, with D possibly being TRBD2 (6 bases). With 3 bases removed from V and 7 bases from J, the gap between germline ends came to 18 bases. Germline CDR1 reads LNHNV; CDR2 reads YYDKDF (reference sequence). This CDR3 region has 15 residues. The CDR3 bases are TGTGCCACCAGCAGGGGAGGAGGAGCCCAGGGGACCCAGTACTTC. Its translation is CATSRGGGAQGTQYF.

This clonotype was recorded many times. J is TRBJ2-7 and V is TRBV7-9; 7 nucleotides line up with TRBD1. The trim removed 5 bases at V and 0 bases at J, leaving 7 bases unmatched. This CDR3 has 15 amino acids. Germline CDR1 reads SEHNR; CDR2 reads FQNEAQ (reference sequence). The CDR3 spells CASSPGQEFSYEQYF. The CDR3 DNA follows: TGTGCCAGCAGCCCCGGACAGGAGTTCTCCTACGAGCAGTACTTC. The entire variable domain, with the rest obtained from reference TRBV7-9 and TRBJ2-7, is as follows: DTGVSQNPRHKITKRGQNVTFRCDPISEHNRLYWYRQTLGQGPEFLTYFQNEAQLEKSRLLSDRFSAERPKGSFSTLEIQRTEQGDSAMYLCASSPGQEFSYEQYFGPGTRLTVT.

This clonotype was recorded at least ten times. Here the CDR3 reads CASGDVPPYNEQFF. In nucleotides, the CDR3 is TGCGCCAGCGGGGACGTCCCGCCCTACAATGAGCAGTTCTTC. The V call is TRBV10-2, the J call TRBJ2-1; the D gene could be TRBD1 or TRBD2 (5 bases each). Germline assignment: CDR1 WSHSY and CDR2 SAAADI. There are 14 residues in the CDR3. V gave up 8 bases and J gave up 2 bases, with 13 bases separating them.

The chain links TRBV19 to TRBJ2-5, with D perhaps TRBD2 (5 bases). The length of the CDR3 is 14 residues. Germline lookup yields CDR1 LNHDA and CDR2 SQIVND (reference sequence). Trimming left V 6 bases short and J 3 bases short, with 14 bases between. CDR3 DNA sequence: TGTGCCAGTAGCGGGGAAGGTTGGAAAGAGACCCAGTACTTC. Translation gives CASSGEGWKETQYF. The full variable domain, in which reference TRBV19 and TRBJ2-5 provide the parts outside the CDR3, is DGGITQSPKYLFRKEGQNVTLSCEQNLNHDAMYWYRQDPGQGLRLIYYSQIVNDFQKGDIAEGYSVSREKKESFPLTVTSAQKNPTAFYLCASSGEGWKETQYFGPGTRLLVL.

This clonotype was detected only a few times. This chain connects TRBV27 to TRBJ2-1; TRBD2 matches at 7 bases. Germline V gene lookup returns CDR1 MNHEY and CDR2 SMNVEV (reference sequence). The CDR3 has 16 amino acids. V trimming: 6 bases; J trimming: 0 bases; junction bases outside the gene matches: 8. The CDR3 sequence is CASRGAGWGSYNEQFF. CDR3 DNA sequence: TGTGCCAGCAGGGGAGCGGGATGGGGCTCCTACAATGAGCAGTTCTTC.

Ten or more counts support this clonotype. The rearrangement joins TRBV29-1 to TRBJ2-6; D gene uncertain. Germline V CDR1 and CDR2: SQVTM, ANQGSEA. The CDR3 spans 15 residues. Between the trimmed V and J ends, which lost 4 bases and 5 bases, there was a span of 15 bases. The CDR3, as DNA: TGCAGCGTTGGGGGTCCTACCGGCAGGGCCAACGTCCTGACTTTC. Translating it yields CSVGGPTGRANVLTF.

The chain employs TRBV5-6 and TRBJ2-2, with D tentatively TRBD2 (6 bases). The CDR3 runs 18 residues. CDR1 SGHDT and CDR2 YYEEEE come from the germline V gene. V was shortened by 4 bases and J by 4 bases, with 23 bases between the two germline ends. The CDR3 region is CASSRKGRDHGSTGELFF. The CDR3 DNA follows: TGTGCCAGCAGCCGTAAAGGGCGGGACCATGGGAGCACCGGGGAGCTGTTTTTT.

This clonotype was seen many times. This chain connects TRBV6-5 to TRBJ2-1, with D hard to call. Looked up from germline, CDR1 is MNHEY and CDR2 is SVGAGI. The V gene lost 0 bases and the J gene lost 8 bases, with 8 bases spanning the gap. The CDR3 totals 13 residues. CDR3 region: CASSYSNFHEQFF. The CDR3 nucleotides read TGTGCCAGCAGTTACTCGAACTTCCATGAGCAGTTCTTC.

This clonotype was recorded many times. V is TRBV12-3 or TRBV12-4 and J is TRBJ1-3, with D possibly TRBD1 on 6 matching bases. CDR3 length equals 16 residues. V lost 7 bases, J lost 0 bases, and 16 bases lay in between. DNA for the CDR3: TGTGCCAGCACCCGACAAGCGACAGGCTCTGGAAACACCATATATTTT. Encoded protein: CASTRQATGSGNTIYF.

This clonotype was recorded many times. The chain has TRBV2 and TRBJ2-3; 8 bases align to TRBD2. The CDR3 is made up of 15 amino acids. Germline CDR1 reads SNHLY; CDR2 reads FYNNEI. V lost 8 bases and J lost 4; bases outside the gene matches: 11. Here the CDR3 DNA reads TGTGCCAGCGCCGGCCCGGGGGGGCCGGCAGATACGCAGTATTTT. Its translation is CASAGPGGPADTQYF.

The J gene is TRBJ1-1, the V gene TRBV3-1; D remains unclear. Per the germline V gene, CDR1 is LGHDT and CDR2 is YNNKEL (reference sequence). This CDR3 is 13 amino acids long. Between the trimmed V and J ends, which lost 2 bases and 3 bases, there was a span of 7 bases. CDR3 residues: CASSQRRDTEAFF. The CDR3 nucleotides read TGTGCCAGCAGCCAACGTAGAGACACTGAAGCTTTCTTT.

This clonotype was recorded many times. The rearrangement joins TRBV10-1 to TRBJ1-1, with TRBD1 matching 9 bases. V shed 3 bases and J 7 bases; nucleotides not matched to a gene: 6. Germline CDR1 reads WNHNN; CDR2 reads SYGVQD (reference sequence). The CDR3 totals 14 residues. In DNA, the CDR3 is TGCGCCAGCAGTGATGAACAGGGGGCTGTTGAAGCTTTCTTT. Amino acids: CASSDEQGAVEAFF.

This sequence joins TRBV5-4 and TRBJ1-2, with TRBD1 as a possible D gene (5 bases). CDR3 length: 14 residues. The germline CDR1 and CDR2 sequences are SGHNT and YYREEE (reference sequence). V gave up 2 bases and J gave up 4 bases, with 12 bases separating them. This chain's CDR3 is CASSFNQGSYGYTF. CDR3 bases: TGTGCCAGCAGCTTCAACCAGGGATCCTATGGCTACACCTTC.

This clonotype showed up many times. The chain recombines TRBV7-9 with TRBJ2-2, with TRBD1 as a possible D gene (5 bases). Trimming took off 5 bases at V and 7 bases at J, with 23 bases between the two ends. CDR1 and CDR2 from the germline V gene are SEHNR and FQNEAQ (reference sequence). The CDR3 is 17 residues long. The CDR3 region has the DNA TGTGCCAGCAGCCCGCAGTTTGGTCAGGGAAGAAGCGGGGAGCTGTTTTTT. This gives the protein CASSPQFGQGRSGELFF.

This clonotype occurred a few times. This rearrangement joins TRBV5-1 to TRBJ2-2, with 11 bases lining up with TRBD2. Per the germline V gene, CDR1 is SGHRS and CDR2 is YFSETQ. The CDR3 length is 15 residues. The V segment lost 3 bases and the J segment 4 bases; nucleotides outside the gene matches: 2. The CDR3: CASSSSGGPTGELFF. The CDR3 DNA follows: TGCGCCAGCAGCTCTAGCGGGGGGCCCACCGGGGAGCTGTTTTTT.

To note about this clonotype: The germline gene is not matched at one end of the junction; a read error may be the cause. This sequence joins TRBV6-5 and TRBJ2-5, with a possible D match to TRBD2 (6 bases). The germline gives CDR1 MNHEY, CDR2 SVGAGI. The CDR3 spans 12 residues. The CDR3 here is CASSLRGGPRLF. The CDR3 coding sequence is TGTGCCAGCAGCCTCCGGGGAGGCCCCAGATTATTC.

This clonotype was detected ten times or more. The V and J genes are TRBV7-2 and TRBJ2-2, with unresolved D. Germline V CDR1 and CDR2: SGHTA, FQGNSA. The CDR3 runs to 15 residues. V gave up 3 bases and J gave up 0 bases, with 8 bases separating them. CDR3 sequence: CASSFFLANTGELFF. CDR3 in DNA: TGTGCCAGCAGCTTTTTTCTCGCGAACACCGGGGAGCTGTTTTTT.

The sample holds a few counts of this clonotype. The chain joins TRBV7-2 to TRBJ2-2, with D hard to call. This CDR3 contains 12 residues. Trimming removed 5 bases from V and 7 bases from J, with 8 bases in between. The germline V gene encodes CDR1 SGHTA and CDR2 FQGNSA. The CDR3 DNA is TGTGCCAGCAGCCACGGAGACGGGGAGCTGTTTTTT. As protein: CASSHGDGELFF.